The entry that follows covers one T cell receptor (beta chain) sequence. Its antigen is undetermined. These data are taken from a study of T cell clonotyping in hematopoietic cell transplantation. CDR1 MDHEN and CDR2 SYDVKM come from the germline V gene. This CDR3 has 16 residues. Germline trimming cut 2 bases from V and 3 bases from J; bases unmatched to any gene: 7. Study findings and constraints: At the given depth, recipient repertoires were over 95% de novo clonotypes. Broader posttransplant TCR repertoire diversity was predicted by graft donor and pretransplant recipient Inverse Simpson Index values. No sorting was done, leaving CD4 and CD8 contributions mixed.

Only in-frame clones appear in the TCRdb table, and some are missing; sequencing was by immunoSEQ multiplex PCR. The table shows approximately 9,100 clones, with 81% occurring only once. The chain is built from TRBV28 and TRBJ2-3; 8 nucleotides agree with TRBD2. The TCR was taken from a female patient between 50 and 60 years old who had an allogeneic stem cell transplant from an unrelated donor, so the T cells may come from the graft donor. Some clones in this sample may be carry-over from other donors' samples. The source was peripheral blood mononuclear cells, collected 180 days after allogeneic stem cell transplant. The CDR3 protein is CASSLPLSGKTDTQYF. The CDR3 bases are TGTGCCAGCAGTTTACCACTTAGCGGGAAGACAGATACGCAGTATTTT.